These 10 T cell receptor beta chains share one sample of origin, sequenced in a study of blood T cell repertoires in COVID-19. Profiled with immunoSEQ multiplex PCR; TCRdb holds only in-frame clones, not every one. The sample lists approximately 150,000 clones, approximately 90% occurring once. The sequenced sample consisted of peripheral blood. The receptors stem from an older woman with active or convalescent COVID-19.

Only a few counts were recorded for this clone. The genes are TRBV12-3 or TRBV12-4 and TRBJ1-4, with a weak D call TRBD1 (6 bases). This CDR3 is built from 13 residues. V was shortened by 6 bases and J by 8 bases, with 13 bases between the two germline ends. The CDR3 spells CASSQTGQEKLFF. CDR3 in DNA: TGTGCCAGCAGCCAAACAGGGCAAGAAAAACTGTTTTTT.

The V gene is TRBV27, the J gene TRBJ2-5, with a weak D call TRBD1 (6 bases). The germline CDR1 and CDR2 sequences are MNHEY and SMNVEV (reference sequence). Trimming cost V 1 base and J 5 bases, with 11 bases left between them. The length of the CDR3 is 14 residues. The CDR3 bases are TGTGCCAGCAGTTTATTTGTCAGGGGTGAGACCCAGTACTTC. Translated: CASSLFVRGETQYF.

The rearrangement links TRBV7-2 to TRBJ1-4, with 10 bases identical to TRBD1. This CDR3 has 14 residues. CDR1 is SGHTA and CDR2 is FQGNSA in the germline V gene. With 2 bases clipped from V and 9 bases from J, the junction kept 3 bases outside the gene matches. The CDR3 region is CASSLKGQGQKLFF. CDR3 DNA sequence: TGTGCCAGCAGCTTAAAGGGACAGGGGCAAAAACTGTTTTTT.

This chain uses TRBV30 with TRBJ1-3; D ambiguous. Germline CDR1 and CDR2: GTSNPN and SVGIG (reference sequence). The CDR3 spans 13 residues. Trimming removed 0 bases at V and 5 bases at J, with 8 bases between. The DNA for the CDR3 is TGTGCCTGGAGTGTGGGCAGTCGAAACACCATATATTTT. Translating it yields CAWSVGSRNTIYF.

The CDR3 is CASSNHQKLLAGGLSYEQYF. CDR3 DNA: TGTGCCAGCAGCAATCACCAAAAATTGCTAGCGGGGGGTCTTTCCTACGAGCAGTACTTC. The chain combines TRBV21-1 with TRBJ2-7; no DNA check was done on the table's D call, TRBD2. TRBV21-1 is labeled a pseudogene. The CDR3 spans 20 residues.

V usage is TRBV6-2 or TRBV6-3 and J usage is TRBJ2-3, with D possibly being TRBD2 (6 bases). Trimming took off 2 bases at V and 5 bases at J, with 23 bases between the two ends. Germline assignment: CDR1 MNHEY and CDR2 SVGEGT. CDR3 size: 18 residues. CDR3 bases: TGTGCCAGCAGTTACGTATCTCTCGGGGGACCTCTTCAAGATACGCAGTATTTT. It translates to CASSYVSLGGPLQDTQYF.

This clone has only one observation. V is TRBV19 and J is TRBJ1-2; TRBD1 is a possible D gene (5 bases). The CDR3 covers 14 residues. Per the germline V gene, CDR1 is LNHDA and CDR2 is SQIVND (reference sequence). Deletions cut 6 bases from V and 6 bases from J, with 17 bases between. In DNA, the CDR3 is TGTGCCAGTAGCCGCCGCCAGGGTTTGGATGGCTACACCTTC. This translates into CASSRRQGLDGYTF.

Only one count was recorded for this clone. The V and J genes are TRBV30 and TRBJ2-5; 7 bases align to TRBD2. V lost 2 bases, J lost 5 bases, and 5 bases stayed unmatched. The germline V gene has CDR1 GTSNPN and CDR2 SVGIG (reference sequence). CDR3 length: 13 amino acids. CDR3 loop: CAWSPGTTETQYF. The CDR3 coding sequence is TGTGCCTGGAGTCCCGGGACTACGGAGACCCAGTACTTC.

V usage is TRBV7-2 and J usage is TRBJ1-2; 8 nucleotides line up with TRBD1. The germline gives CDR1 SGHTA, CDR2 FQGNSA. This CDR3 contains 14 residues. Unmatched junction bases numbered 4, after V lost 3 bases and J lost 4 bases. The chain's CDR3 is CASSFRDRTYGYTF. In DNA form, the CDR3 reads TGTGCCAGCAGCTTCCGGGACAGGACCTATGGCTACACCTTC. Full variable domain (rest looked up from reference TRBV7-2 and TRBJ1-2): GAGVSQSPSNKVTEKGKDVELRCDPISGHTALYWYRQSLGQGLEFLIYFQGNSAPDKSGLPSDRFSAERTGGSVSTLTIQRTQQEDSAVYLCASSFRDRTYGYTFGSGTRLTVV.

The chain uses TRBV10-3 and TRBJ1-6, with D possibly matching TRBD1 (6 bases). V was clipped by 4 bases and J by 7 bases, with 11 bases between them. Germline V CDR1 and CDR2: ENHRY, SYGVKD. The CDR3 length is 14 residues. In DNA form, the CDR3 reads TGTGCCATCAGTGGAACAGGGACCAATTCACCCCTCCACTTT. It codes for CAISGTGTNSPLHF.